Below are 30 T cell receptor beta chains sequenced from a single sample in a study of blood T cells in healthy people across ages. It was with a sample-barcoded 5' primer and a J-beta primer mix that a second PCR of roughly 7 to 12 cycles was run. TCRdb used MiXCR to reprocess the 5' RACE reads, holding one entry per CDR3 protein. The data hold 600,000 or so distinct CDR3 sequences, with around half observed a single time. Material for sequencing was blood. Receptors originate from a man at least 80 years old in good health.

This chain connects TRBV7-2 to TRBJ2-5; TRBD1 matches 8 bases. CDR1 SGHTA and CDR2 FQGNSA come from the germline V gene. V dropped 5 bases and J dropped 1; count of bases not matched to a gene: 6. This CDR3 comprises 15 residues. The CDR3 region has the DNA TGTGCCAGCAGCAGGGGACAGGCGTTCCAAGAGACCCAGTACTTC. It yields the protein CASSRGQAFQETQYF.

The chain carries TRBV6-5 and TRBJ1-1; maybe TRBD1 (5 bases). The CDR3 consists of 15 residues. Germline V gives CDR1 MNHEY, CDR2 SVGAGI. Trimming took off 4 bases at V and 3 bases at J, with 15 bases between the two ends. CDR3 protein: CASSCSNGGDTEAFF. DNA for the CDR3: TGTGCCAGCAGTTGCTCGAATGGGGGGGACACTGAAGCTTTCTTT.

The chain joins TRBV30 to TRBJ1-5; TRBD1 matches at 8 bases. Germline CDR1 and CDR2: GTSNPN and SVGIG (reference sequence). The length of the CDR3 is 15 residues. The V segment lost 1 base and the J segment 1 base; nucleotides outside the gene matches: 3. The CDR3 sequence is CAWSDRGTSNQPQHF. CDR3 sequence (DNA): TGTGCCTGGAGTGACAGGGGGACGAGCAATCAGCCCCAGCATTTT.

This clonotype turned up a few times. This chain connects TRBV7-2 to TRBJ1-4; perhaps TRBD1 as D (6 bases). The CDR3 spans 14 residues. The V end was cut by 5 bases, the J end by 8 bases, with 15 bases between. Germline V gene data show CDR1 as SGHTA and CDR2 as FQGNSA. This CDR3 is CASSPGGASEKLFF. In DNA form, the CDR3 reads TGTGCCAGCAGCCCCGGGGGGGCAAGCGAAAAACTGTTTTTT.

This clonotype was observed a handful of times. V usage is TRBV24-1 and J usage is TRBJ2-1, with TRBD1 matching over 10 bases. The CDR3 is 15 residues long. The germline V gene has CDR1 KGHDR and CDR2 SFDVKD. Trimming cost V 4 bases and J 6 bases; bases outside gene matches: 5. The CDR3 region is CATSDWTGGVNEQFF. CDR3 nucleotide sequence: TGTGCCACCAGTGACTGGACAGGGGGAGTCAATGAGCAGTTCTTC.

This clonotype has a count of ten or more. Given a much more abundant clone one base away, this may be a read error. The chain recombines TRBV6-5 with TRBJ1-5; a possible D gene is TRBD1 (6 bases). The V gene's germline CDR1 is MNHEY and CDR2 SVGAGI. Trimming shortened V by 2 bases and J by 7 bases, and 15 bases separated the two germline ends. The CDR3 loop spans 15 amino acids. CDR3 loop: CASSYAIGQGQPQHF. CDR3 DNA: TGTGCCAGCAGTTACGCGATAGGGCAGGGGCAGCCCCAGCATTTT.

The CDR3 loop is CASSPPTAYGYTF. CDR3 coding DNA: TGTGCCAGCAGTCCTCCGACAGCCTATGGCTACACCTTC. This sequence joins TRBV6-2 or TRBV6-3 and TRBJ1-2, with D tentatively TRBD1 (5 bases). This CDR3 has 13 residues. Germline V gene data show CDR1 as MNHEY and CDR2 as SVGEGT. Trimming left V 5 bases short and J 4 bases short, with 11 bases between.

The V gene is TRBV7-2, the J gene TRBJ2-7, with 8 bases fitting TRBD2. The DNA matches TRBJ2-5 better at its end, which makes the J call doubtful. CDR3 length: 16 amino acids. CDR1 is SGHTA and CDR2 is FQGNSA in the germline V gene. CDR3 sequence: CASSLVGRGVGETQYF. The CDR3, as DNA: TGTGCCAGCAGCTTAGTGGGGCGGGGGGTCGGAGAGACCCAGTACTTC.

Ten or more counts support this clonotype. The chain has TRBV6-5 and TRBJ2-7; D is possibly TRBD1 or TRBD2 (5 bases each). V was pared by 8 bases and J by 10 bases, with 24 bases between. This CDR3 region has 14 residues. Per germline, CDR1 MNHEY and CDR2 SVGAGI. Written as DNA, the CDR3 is TGTGCCAGCCGAAGGGACCGATCAACAAGCGCTCAGTACTTC. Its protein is CASRRDRSTSAQYF.

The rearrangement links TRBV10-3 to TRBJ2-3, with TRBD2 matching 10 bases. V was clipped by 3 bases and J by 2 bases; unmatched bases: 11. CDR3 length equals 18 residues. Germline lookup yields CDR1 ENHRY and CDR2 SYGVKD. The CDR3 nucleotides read TGTGCCATCAGTGACCCCGGCGGGCTAGCGGGAGCCACAGATACGCAGTATTTT. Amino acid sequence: CAISDPGGLAGATDTQYF.

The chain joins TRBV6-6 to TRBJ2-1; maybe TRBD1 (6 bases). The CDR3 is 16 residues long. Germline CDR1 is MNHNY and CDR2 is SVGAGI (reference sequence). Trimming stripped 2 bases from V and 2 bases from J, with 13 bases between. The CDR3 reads CASSYTGTEPYNEQFF. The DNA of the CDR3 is TGTGCCAGCAGTTACACAGGGACCGAGCCCTACAATGAGCAGTTCTTC.

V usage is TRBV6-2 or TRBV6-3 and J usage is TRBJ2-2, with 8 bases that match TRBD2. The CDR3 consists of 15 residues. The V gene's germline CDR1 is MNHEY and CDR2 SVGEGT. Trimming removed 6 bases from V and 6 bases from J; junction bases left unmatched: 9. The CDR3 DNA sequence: TGTGCCAGCAGAACAAGCGGGAGTATCTCCGGGGAGCTGTTTTTT. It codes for CASRTSGSISGELFF.

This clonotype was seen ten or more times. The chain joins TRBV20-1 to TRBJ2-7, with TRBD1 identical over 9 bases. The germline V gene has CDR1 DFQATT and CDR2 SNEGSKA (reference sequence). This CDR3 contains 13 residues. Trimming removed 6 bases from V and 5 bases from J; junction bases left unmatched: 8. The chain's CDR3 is CSALGQGSHEQYF. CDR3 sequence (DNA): TGCAGTGCCCTGGGACAGGGAAGCCACGAGCAGTACTTC.

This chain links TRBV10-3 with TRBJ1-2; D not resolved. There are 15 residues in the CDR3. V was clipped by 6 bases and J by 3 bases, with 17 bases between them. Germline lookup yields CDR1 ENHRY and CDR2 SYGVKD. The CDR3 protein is CAIRGYLTQDYGYTF. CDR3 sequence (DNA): TGTGCCATCAGAGGTTACTTAACCCAGGACTATGGCTACACCTTC.

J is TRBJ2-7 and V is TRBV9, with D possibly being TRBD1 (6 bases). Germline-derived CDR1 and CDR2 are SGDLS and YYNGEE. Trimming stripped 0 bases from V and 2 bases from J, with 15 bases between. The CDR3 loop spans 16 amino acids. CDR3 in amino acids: CASSVGGQGTAYEQYF. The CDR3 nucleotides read TGTGCCAGCAGCGTAGGGGGGCAGGGAACAGCCTACGAGCAGTACTTC.

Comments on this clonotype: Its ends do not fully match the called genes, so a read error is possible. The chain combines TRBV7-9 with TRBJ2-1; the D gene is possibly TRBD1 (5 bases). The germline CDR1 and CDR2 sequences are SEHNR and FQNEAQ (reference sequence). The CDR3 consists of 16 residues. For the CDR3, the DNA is TGTGCCAGCAGAATACCCTGGCGGCACAGGTTCAATGAGCAGGTCTTC. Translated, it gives CASRIPWRHRFNEQVF.

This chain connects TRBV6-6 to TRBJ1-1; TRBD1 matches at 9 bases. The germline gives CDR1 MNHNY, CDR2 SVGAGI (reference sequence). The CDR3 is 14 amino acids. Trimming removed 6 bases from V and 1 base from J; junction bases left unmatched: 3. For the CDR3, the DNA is TGTGCCAGCAGCGAGGGACAGGGGAACACTGAAGCTTTCTTT. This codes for CASSEGQGNTEAFF.

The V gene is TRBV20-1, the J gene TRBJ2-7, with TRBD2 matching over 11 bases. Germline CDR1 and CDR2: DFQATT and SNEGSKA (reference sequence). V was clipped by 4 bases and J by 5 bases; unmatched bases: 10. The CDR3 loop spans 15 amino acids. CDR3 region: CSAKSSGRATDEQYF. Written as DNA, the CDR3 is TGCAGTGCTAAGAGTAGCGGGAGGGCCACGGACGAGCAGTACTTC.

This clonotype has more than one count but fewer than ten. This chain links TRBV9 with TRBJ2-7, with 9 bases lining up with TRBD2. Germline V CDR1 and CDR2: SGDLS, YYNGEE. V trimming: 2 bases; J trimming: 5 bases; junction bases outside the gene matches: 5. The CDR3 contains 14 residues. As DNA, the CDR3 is TGTGCCAGCAGCGTTAGCGGGAGTGTTAACGAGCAGTACTTC. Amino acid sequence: CASSVSGSVNEQYF.

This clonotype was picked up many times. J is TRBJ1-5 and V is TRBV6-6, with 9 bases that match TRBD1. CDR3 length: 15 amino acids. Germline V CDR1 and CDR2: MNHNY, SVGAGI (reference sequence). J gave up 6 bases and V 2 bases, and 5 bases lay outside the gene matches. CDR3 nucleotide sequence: TGTGCCAGCAGTTACGGAACAGGGGGCGGTCAGCCCCAGCATTTT. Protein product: CASSYGTGGGQPQHF.

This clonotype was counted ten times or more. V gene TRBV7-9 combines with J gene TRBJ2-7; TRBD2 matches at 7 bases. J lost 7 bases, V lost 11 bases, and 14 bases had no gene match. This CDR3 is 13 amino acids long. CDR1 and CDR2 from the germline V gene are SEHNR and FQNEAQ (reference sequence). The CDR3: CAPSGLPSEEQYF. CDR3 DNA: TGTGCCCCCTCGGGACTACCCTCTGAGGAGCAGTACTTC.

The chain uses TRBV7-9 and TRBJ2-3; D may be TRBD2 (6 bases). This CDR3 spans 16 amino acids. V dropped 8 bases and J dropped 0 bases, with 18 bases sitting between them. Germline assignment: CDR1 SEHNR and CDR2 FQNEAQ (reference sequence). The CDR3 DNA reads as TGTGCCAGCCATTCCGACCGGACTACTAGCACAGATACGCAGTATTTT. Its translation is CASHSDRTTSTDTQYF.

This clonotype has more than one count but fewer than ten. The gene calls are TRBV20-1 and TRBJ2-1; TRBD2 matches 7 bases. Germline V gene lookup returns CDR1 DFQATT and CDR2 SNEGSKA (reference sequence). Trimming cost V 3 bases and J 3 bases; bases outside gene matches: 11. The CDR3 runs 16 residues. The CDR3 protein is CSASLTSKGNYNEQFF. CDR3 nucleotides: TGCAGTGCTAGCCTGACTAGCAAGGGGAACTACAATGAGCAGTTCTTC.

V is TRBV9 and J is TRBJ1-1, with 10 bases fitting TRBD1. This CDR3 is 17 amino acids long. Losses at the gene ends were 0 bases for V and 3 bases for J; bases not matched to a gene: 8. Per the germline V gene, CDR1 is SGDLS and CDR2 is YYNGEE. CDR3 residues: CASSVAGQGPGDTEAFF. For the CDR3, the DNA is TGTGCCAGCAGCGTAGCGGGACAGGGGCCAGGTGACACTGAAGCTTTCTTT.

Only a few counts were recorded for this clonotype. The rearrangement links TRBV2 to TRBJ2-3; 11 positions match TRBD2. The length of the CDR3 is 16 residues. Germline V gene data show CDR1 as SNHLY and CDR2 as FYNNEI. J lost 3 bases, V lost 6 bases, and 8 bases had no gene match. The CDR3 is CASRRLAGMGTDTQYF. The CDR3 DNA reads TGTGCCAGCAGGCGACTAGCGGGAATGGGAACAGATACGCAGTATTTT.

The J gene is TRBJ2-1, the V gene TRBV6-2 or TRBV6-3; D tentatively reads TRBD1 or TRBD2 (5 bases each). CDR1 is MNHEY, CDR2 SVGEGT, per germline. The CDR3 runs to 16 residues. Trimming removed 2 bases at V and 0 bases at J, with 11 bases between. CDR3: CASSYRGDGSYNEQFF. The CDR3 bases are TGTGCCAGCAGTTACAGGGGAGATGGCTCCTACAATGAGCAGTTCTTC.

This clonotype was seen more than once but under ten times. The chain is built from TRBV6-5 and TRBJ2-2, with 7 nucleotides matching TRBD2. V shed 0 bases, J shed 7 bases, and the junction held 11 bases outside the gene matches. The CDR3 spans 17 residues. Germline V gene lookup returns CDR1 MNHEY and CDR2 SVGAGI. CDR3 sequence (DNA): TGTGCCAGCAGTTACTCGTGGCTAGCGGATAGGGGCGGGGAGCTGTTTTTT. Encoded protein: CASSYSWLADRGGELFF.

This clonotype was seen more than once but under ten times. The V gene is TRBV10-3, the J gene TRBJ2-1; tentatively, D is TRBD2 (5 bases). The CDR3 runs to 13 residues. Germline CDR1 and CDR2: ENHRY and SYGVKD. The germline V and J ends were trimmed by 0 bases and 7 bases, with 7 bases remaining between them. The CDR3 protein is CAISESRENEQFF. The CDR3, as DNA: TGTGCCATCAGTGAGTCGAGGGAAAATGAGCAGTTCTTC.

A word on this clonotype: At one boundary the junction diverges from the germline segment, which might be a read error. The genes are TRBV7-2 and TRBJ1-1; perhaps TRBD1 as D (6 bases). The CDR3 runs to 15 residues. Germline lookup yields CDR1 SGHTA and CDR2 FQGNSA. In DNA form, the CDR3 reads TGTGCCAGCAGCTCCCAACAGGGCCCATTCGCTGAAGTTTTCTTT. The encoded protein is CASSSQQGPFAEVFF.

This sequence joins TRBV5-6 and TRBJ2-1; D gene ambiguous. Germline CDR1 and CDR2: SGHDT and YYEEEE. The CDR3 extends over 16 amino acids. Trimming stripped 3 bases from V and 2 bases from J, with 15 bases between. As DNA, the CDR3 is TGTGCCAGCAGCTCCAGAGTGGTGCAGGCCTACAATGAGCAGTTCTTC. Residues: CASSSRVVQAYNEQFF.